This T cell receptor beta chain was captured by sequencing in a study of OX40 agonist ivuxolimab in advanced cancers. Germline V lookup: CDR1 SQVTM, CDR2 ANQGSEA. This CDR3 region has 18 residues. Profiled with immunoSEQ multiplex PCR; TCRdb holds only in-frame clones, not every one. The table lists some 46,000 clones, approximately 86% of them singletons. For this clone: One junction end does not reproduce the germline sequence, and a read error may be involved.

The sample consisted of CD4+ or CD8+ T cells sorted from blood, taken in a trial of the OX40 agonist ivuxolimab. This sequence originates from an adult with an advanced solid tumor such as melanoma, head and neck, liver or kidney cancer. The gene calls are TRBV29-1 and TRBJ2-3; D possibly corresponds to TRBD1 (6 bases). CDR3 loop: CSVQEAWRRQDSSDTQYF. In DNA, the CDR3 is TGCAGCGTTCAAGAAGCGTGGAGACGACAGGACTCCTCAGATACGCAGTATTTT.